The sequence of this T cell receptor beta chain was determined in a study of graft-versus-host responses after intestinal transplantation. Study information: Every recipient had anti-thymocyte globulin induction and around 3 years of tacrolimus plus steroids. Study conclusions and caveats: Graft-versus-host to host-versus-graft clonal ratios in allografts were high in patients with graft-donor T cell macrochimerism. Early post-transplant HvG declines showed an association with peak circulating GvH clone levels. Investigators detected GvH clones in recipient marrow, with some emerging earlier in ileum or blood.

Profiling relied on immunoSEQ multiplex PCR, and the TCRdb table lists in-frame clones only, not all of them. The sample has tens of thousands of clones; roughly 90% are singletons. Germline CDR1 SNHLY, CDR2 FYNNEI. The CDR3 spans 15 residues. The V end was cut by 7 bases, the J end by 9 bases, with 22 bases between. Only one count was recorded for this clone. What it recognizes is unknown. This material consisted of unstimulated CD8+ T cells sorted from spleen or lymph node cells, taken before intestinal transplant. The receptor was isolated from a human donor who received an intestinal transplant. The chain has TRBV2 and TRBJ1-5; no clear D gene. The CDR3 here is CASTLTRWPKWPQHF. The CDR3, as DNA: TGTGCCAGCACCCTCACAAGATGGCCGAAATGGCCCCAGCATTTT.